Listed below are T cell receptor beta chains from one sample, sequenced in a study of blood T cell repertoires in COVID-19. Assay: immunoSEQ multiplex PCR; the TCRdb copy retains only in-frame clones and omits some. The table includes about 160,000 clones, around nine tenths detected once. Sequencing used peripheral blood. These receptors originate from an older woman with COVID-19, enrolled during active disease. CDR3s include the opening cysteine and the closing phenylalanine or tryptophan. Each record gives: D gene, J gene, V gene, clone size, CDR3 DNA, CDR3 protein. A D gene is named only where the DNA matches it firmly. Some rows have no size entry. The others give once, few or many, or a class for an expanded clone.

D gene: .
J gene: TRBJ1-3
V gene: TRBV4-1
clone size: .
CDR3 DNA: TGCGCCAGCAGCCAACCTGGAGGGGGAAACACCATATATTTT
CDR3 protein: CASSQPGGGNTIYF

D gene: .
J gene: TRBJ2-5
V gene: TRBV7-2
clone size: .
CDR3 DNA: TGTGCCAGCAGCTCCTCCAACAGGGGAGGAGAGACCCAGTACTTC
CDR3 protein: CASSSSNRGGETQYF

D gene: TRBD2
J gene: TRBJ2-3
V gene: TRBV7-3
clone size: .
CDR3 DNA: TGTGCCAGCAGCCCTAAGGGTCTAGCGGGGGCTAGCACAGATACGCAGTATTTT
CDR3 protein: CASSPKGLAGASTDTQYF

D gene: .
J gene: TRBJ1-2
V gene: TRBV3-1/TRBV3-2
clone size: .
CDR3 DNA: TGTGCCAGCGGCGGTGGAGCTAACTATGGCTACACCTTC
CDR3 protein: CASGGGANYGYTF

D gene: .
J gene: TRBJ1-3
V gene: TRBV20-1
clone size: .
CDR3 DNA: TGCAGTGCTAGTTCAGGAAGGTCTTCTGGAAACACCATATATTTT
CDR3 protein: CSASSGRSSGNTIYF

D gene: .
J gene: TRBJ1-6
V gene: TRBV2
clone size: .
CDR3 DNA: TGTGCCAGCAGATGGGAGGATAATTCACCCCTCCACTTT
CDR3 protein: CASRWEDNSPLHF

D gene: .
J gene: TRBJ1-1
V gene: TRBV3-1/TRBV3-2
clone size: .
CDR3 DNA: TGTGCCAGCAGCCAACGGACAGCCGACGCGGCTTTCTTT
CDR3 protein: CASSQRTADAAFF

D gene: .
J gene: TRBJ1-3
V gene: TRBV5-3
clone size: .
CDR3 DNA: TGTGCCAGAAGCCCTACCGGGACACATGGAAACACCATATATTTT
CDR3 protein: CARSPTGTHGNTIYF

D gene: .
J gene: TRBJ1-4
V gene: TRBV3-1/TRBV3-2
clone size: .
CDR3 DNA: TGTGCCAGCAGCCAGCCCTCTACTAAGGTTCCGGCTGAAAAACTGTTTTTT
CDR3 protein: CASSQPSTKVPAEKLFF

D gene: .
J gene: TRBJ2-6
V gene: TRBV15
clone size: .
CDR3 DNA: TGTGCCACCAGCAGAGATTCGAGGGGGTCTGGGGCCAACGTCCTGACTTTC
CDR3 protein: CATSRDSRGSGANVLTF

D gene: .
J gene: TRBJ1-4
V gene: TRBV20-1
clone size: .
CDR3 DNA: TGCAGTGCTGGCCTTAATGAAAAACTGTTTTTT
CDR3 protein: CSAGLNEKLFF

D gene: .
J gene: TRBJ1-3
V gene: TRBV4-1
clone size: .
CDR3 DNA: TGCGCCAGCAGCCGAGGGGACGGACTACCGCCCATATATTTT
CDR3 protein: CASSRGDGLPPIYF

D gene: TRBD1
J gene: TRBJ1-5
V gene: TRBV2
clone size: .
CDR3 DNA: TGTGCCAGCAGTGGGGGACAGGTTAGCAATCAGCCCCAGCATTTT
CDR3 protein: CASSGGQVSNQPQHF

D gene: TRBD1
J gene: TRBJ2-7
V gene: TRBV7-2
clone size: once
CDR3 DNA: TGTGCCAGCAAGGGGGCCTCGAGCTCCTACGAGCAGTACTTC
CDR3 protein: CASKGASSSYEQYF

D gene: .
J gene: TRBJ1-3
V gene: TRBV19
clone size: .
CDR3 DNA: TGTGCCAGTATGAGAGCCCGCTCTGGAAACACCATATATTTT
CDR3 protein: CASMRARSGNTIYF

D gene: .
J gene: TRBJ1-6
V gene: TRBV3-1/TRBV3-2
clone size: .
CDR3 DNA: TGTGCCAGCAGCCAAGATCGCTCGGGCGGGTCACCCCTCCACTTT
CDR3 protein: CASSQDRSGGSPLHF

D gene: TRBD1
J gene: TRBJ1-6
V gene: TRBV27
clone size: .
CDR3 DNA: TGTGCCAGCAGTTCTACAGGGGGCGGCTATAATTCACCCCTCCACTTT
CDR3 protein: CASSSTGGGYNSPLHF

D gene: .
J gene: TRBJ1-4
V gene: TRBV15
clone size: .
CDR3 DNA: TGTGCCACCATGAGTAGGGAGGGATTAACTAATGAAAAACTGTTTTTT
CDR3 protein: CATMSREGLTNEKLFF

D gene: .
J gene: TRBJ1-4
V gene: TRBV5-1
clone size: once
CDR3 DNA: TGCGCCAGCAGGTCCGGTTATAATGAAAAACTGTTTTTT
CDR3 protein: CASRSGYNEKLFF

D gene: TRBD1
J gene: TRBJ1-4
V gene: TRBV6-1
clone size: .
CDR3 DNA: TGTGCCAGCAGTGAACCCCTGGGACAGTTCGCAACTAATGAAAAACTGTTTTTT
CDR3 protein: CASSEPLGQFATNEKLFF

D gene: TRBD2
J gene: TRBJ2-3
V gene: TRBV11-1
clone size: .
CDR3 DNA: TGTGCCAGCAGCCCCCCCACGGGGGGGAGCACAGATACGCAGTATTTT
CDR3 protein: CASSPPTGGSTDTQYF

D gene: TRBD1
J gene: TRBJ1-3
V gene: TRBV5-1
clone size: .
CDR3 DNA: TGCGCCAGCAGCTTGGGTAGGACAGGGATCGTGGGGCACTCTGGAAACACCATATATTTT
CDR3 protein: CASSLGRTGIVGHSGNTIYF

D gene: TRBD1
J gene: TRBJ2-5
V gene: TRBV18
clone size: .
CDR3 DNA: TGTGCCAGCTCACCAGGGGCAGGGGGCGTTGAGACCCAGTACTTC
CDR3 protein: CASSPGAGGVETQYF

D gene: .
J gene: TRBJ1-1
V gene: TRBV27
clone size: .
CDR3 DNA: TGTGCCAGCAGTCCACCGCGACCTCAGGGGTTGAACACTGAAGCTTTCTTT
CDR3 protein: CASSPPRPQGLNTEAFF

D gene: .
J gene: TRBJ2-3
V gene: TRBV28
clone size: .
CDR3 DNA: TGTGCCAGCAGTCCGACAGATACGCAGTATTTT
CDR3 protein: CASSPTDTQYF

D gene: .
J gene: TRBJ1-1
V gene: TRBV6-5
clone size: .
CDR3 DNA: TGTGCCAGCAGTACGACAGGTTCCGACACTGAAGCTTTCTTT
CDR3 protein: CASSTTGSDTEAFF

D gene: TRBD2
J gene: TRBJ2-3
V gene: TRBV18
clone size: .
CDR3 DNA: TGTGCCAGCTCACCTGTTCGGACTAGCGGGATAACAGATACGCAGTATTTT
CDR3 protein: CASSPVRTSGITDTQYF

D gene: .
J gene: TRBJ2-3
V gene: TRBV2
clone size: .
CDR3 DNA: TGTGCCAGCAGTGAAGCTTCCCTAGGGGCGGATACGCAGTATTTT
CDR3 protein: CASSEASLGADTQYF

D gene: .
J gene: TRBJ1-3
V gene: TRBV7-2
clone size: once
CDR3 DNA: TGTGCCAGCAGCTCCGGGGTTGGAAACACCATATATTTT
CDR3 protein: CASSSGVGNTIYF

D gene: .
J gene: TRBJ1-2
V gene: TRBV6-5
clone size: .
CDR3 DNA: TGTGCCATCGACCTACCCGGACAATTATATGGCTACACCTTC
CDR3 protein: CAIDLPGQLYGYTF

D gene: .
J gene: TRBJ2-2
V gene: TRBV18
clone size: .
CDR3 DNA: TGTGCCAGCTCACCAGGACAGACCATTACCGGGGAGCTGTTTTTT
CDR3 protein: CASSPGQTITGELFF

D gene: .
J gene: TRBJ2-7
V gene: TRBV12-3/TRBV12-4
clone size: .
CDR3 DNA: TGTGCCAGCAGTGGCCAGGGTTACGAGCAGTACTTC
CDR3 protein: CASSGQGYEQYF

D gene: .
J gene: TRBJ1-2
V gene: TRBV2
clone size: few
CDR3 DNA: TGTGCCAGCAGGGGGCGGAACTTCTATGGCTACACCTTC
CDR3 protein: CASRGRNFYGYTF

D gene: .
J gene: TRBJ2-1
V gene: TRBV7-2
clone size: .
CDR3 DNA: TGTGCCAGCAGCCAATCTCGGAGGACCGACAATGAGCAGTTCTTC
CDR3 protein: CASSQSRRTDNEQFF

D gene: .
J gene: TRBJ2-3
V gene: TRBV3-1/TRBV3-2
clone size: .
CDR3 DNA: TGTGCCAGCAGCCTCATACACACAGATACGCAGTATTTT
CDR3 protein: CASSLIHTDTQYF

D gene: TRBD1
J gene: TRBJ1-1
V gene: TRBV3-1/TRBV3-2
clone size: .
CDR3 DNA: TGTGCCAGCAGCCGTGGGACAGGGGGCGTTGAAGCTTTCTTT
CDR3 protein: CASSRGTGGVEAFF

D gene: .
J gene: TRBJ1-2
V gene: TRBV6-5
clone size: .
CDR3 DNA: TGTGCCAGCAGTTACGGTCAGGGGCGTTATAATGGCTACACCTTC
CDR3 protein: CASSYGQGRYNGYTF

D gene: TRBD1
J gene: TRBJ2-7
V gene: TRBV7-9
clone size: .
CDR3 DNA: TGTGCCAGCAGCTCTGGACAGGGAGCCCACGAGCAGTACTTC
CDR3 protein: CASSSGQGAHEQYF

D gene: .
J gene: TRBJ1-1
V gene: TRBV6-1
clone size: .
CDR3 DNA: TGTGCCAGCAGTGAACGCGGGTTCAACACTGAAGCTTTCTTT
CDR3 protein: CASSERGFNTEAFF